In its sample, the clone carrying this T cell receptor (beta chain) was seen a few times. Its antigen remains unidentified. This sample was taken from a study of T-cell memory formation after mild COVID-19. Study as a whole: TCR clusters mostly belonged to single donors.

V shed 0 bases and J shed 0 bases, with 6 bases lying between them. The CDR3 extends over 15 amino acids. The germline V gene encodes CDR1 SGDLS and CDR2 YYNGEE. TCRdb fed the 5' RACE reads into MiXCR, producing one record per CDR3 protein. This sample has 450,000 or so distinct CDR3 sequences; roughly 23% occur once, and the top ten carry around an eighth. Study-level results: Pre-infection memory showed some responding clones, and this suggested that cross-reactive memory joined.

Sample: PBMCs or a T cell subset sorted from them (not recorded which). This TCR came from an adult woman who had mild COVID-19 (a few samples of this study predate the infection). Cell type and time point are not known. V usage is TRBV9 and J usage is TRBJ1-4; no clear D gene. Written as DNA, the CDR3 is TGTGCCAGCAGCGTAGGAGGTACAACTAATGAAAAACTGTTTTTT. Translation: CASSVGGTTNEKLFF.